This T cell receptor beta chain appears in the sequencing data of a study of cytomegalovirus exposure and HLA in healthy donors (dated by TCRdb to the late 2010s). Regarding the complete study: In an earlier analysis of fewer than 750 of the donors, under 300 Gb of sequence data and 100 million or so unique TCR beta sequences from 150 million to 200 million T cells were reported. The number of typed donors differed by locus: roughly 629-640 for A, B, C, DRB1 and DQB1; 500 to 550 for DQA1; fewer than 610 for DPA1; and 450 to 480 for DPB1. Alongside the repertoire data, information on donor age, sex, ethnicity and CMV serostatus was compiled. The genetic ancestry cluster associated with self-reported Caucasian donors included 81% of the approximately 410 genotyped donors. Every discovery cohort repertoire had been produced on one sequencing platform. To decide whether each TCR beta V gene segment behaved as functional or pseudogenic, an earlier analysis of several hundred of the donors relied on high-throughput TCR beta sequencing. Class I and class II HLA loci were covered by the typing at four-digit resolution. Rather than drawing on any new phenotypic data, the later analysis identified candidate immune exposures from TCR beta sequences and the way those sequences occurred across donors. On average, about 200,000 unique TCR beta nucleotide sequences were sequenced per donor among 300 to 500 genotyped donors of the cohort, with 15% to 20% of those sequences being non-productive. A later genetic analysis used genome-wide SNP genotypes for about 55% of the 666 donors, treating that subset as a discovery cohort. To study patterns of TCR occurrence, a later analysis re-analyzed previously published TCR beta repertoires from around 670 donors and added high-resolution HLA genotyping. The study aimed to test whether signatures of past pathogen exposure could be identified by cataloging public T cell receptors. Around 330 gigabases of sequencing data and around 85 million unique TCR sequences made up an early release that covered approximately 620 HLA-typed donors. Five DR-DQ haplotypes were handled as single units for association and clustering, since linkage in the cohort was strong. To predict cytomegalovirus infection status, the study combined high-throughput TCR immunosequencing, statistical association of individual TCRs with disease status, and machine learning. Along with the roughly 610-subject first cohort, a separate validation cohort of around 120 different subjects was used. The T cell repertoires of some 670 subjects were profiled by immunosequencing and related to cytomegalovirus serostatus. What the work shows at the level of the full study, not this receptor alone: Only TCR beta chains were sequenced in this cohort, and the absence of alpha or paired-chain data limited detectable features. A few of the identified cytomegalovirus-associated TCR beta chains were confirmed in vitro to be specific for cytomegalovirus antigens. Cytomegalovirus status was reported to be diagnosed by the classifier with high specificity and sensitivity in both the original and validation cohorts. A cluster of highly shared sequence variants was judged likely to be a technical artifact of the sequencing pipeline. When HLA alleles, especially DR and DQ, strongly co-occurred, TCR associations were difficult to assign to individual alleles. The only immune exposure information available for the cohort was CMV serostatus. In the study, 164 TCR beta chains were listed as associated with cytomegalovirus. In a later analysis, several top co-occurrence clusters were reported to appear linked to parvovirus B19, influenza, CMV and Epstein-Barr virus. Specific HLA alleles were associated with some 15,000 TCR beta sequences at a false discovery rate of 0.05 in a later analysis. Linkage disequilibrium might explain the correlated functional status among segregating V segments, but an unknown experimental factor could not be ruled out. In an earlier analysis of approximately 600 of the donors, most TCR beta V segments were observed in productive rearrangements about 90% or about 30% of the time, broadly matching IMGT annotations. In a later analysis, most CMV-associated TCR beta chains were found to appear HLA-restricted, with HLA associations seemingly driven largely by CMV exposure. A later genetic analysis reported fewer N-insertions in productive TCRs among donors in an Asian-associated ancestry cluster than the approximately 670-donor mean. While some public TCRs were present in many individuals, most TCR sequences turned up only very rarely across donors. A further reported finding was that TCR beta sequences accurately predicted the HLA-A and HLA-B alleles for most subjects in the first cohort. The 87-base-pair reads could not distinguish some IMGT-functional V segments, including TRBV6-2 and TRBV6-3, so those segments were excluded. The authors suggested that the approach could potentially be generalized to other disease states and immunological phenotypes. Compared with equally common non-associated chains, HLA-associated TCR beta chains in a later analysis were more clonally expanded and had lower generation probabilities. Because HLA typing was unavailable for some donors at each locus, only the typed subset was used in association tests. The presence/absence analyses assumed that sequencing depth was roughly uniform across donors, and that assumption may not be true. The earlier analysis of 587 of the donors excluded approximately 15 rarely observed V segments, including chromosome 9 orphons, because counts were too low. A later genetic analysis associated a missense DCLRE1C variant with V-gene and J-gene trimming of TCR beta chains, and an independent cohort replicated the association. According to a later analysis, TCR association rates differed among HLA loci, with DRB1 alleles showing the most associated TCRs and HLA-C alleles showing the fewest.

The cohort consisted of 600 to 750 healthy bone marrow donors. Cohort members were all nominally healthy when sampled, although unrecorded immune exposures were likely present. The donor tested CMV seropositive, placing the donor among the roughly 270 seropositive members of the cohort. A peripheral blood sample was provided by each donor, and peripheral blood mononuclear cells were used for TCR beta sequencing. Genomic DNA extraction from the blood cell samples was performed with the Qiagen DNeasy Blood Extraction Kit. The CDR3 holds 12 amino acids from the cysteine to the phenylalanine. Here the CDR3 DNA is all that survives: 36 bases in frame from base 1. V sheds 10 bases and J sheds 5 bases, leaving 15 bases between their ends. CDR1 and CDR2, per the germline V gene, are SNHLY and FYNNEI. Receptors were amplified or captured by the immunoSEQ multiplex PCR assay. The multiplex PCR relied on a mix of 60 forward primers for TCR Vbeta segments and 13 reverse primers for TCR Jbeta segments. The CDR3 region of rearranged TCR beta genes was amplified from genomic DNA with a multiplex PCR assay. The Illumina HiSeq System was used to sequence the amplified TCR beta libraries as 87-base-pair reads. Per the source publication's procedure: A later analysis counted 65 million to 90 million unique TCR beta chains across the 666 repertoires, and around 9.9 million of these chains were shared by at least two donors. Raw reads were error-corrected and collapsed into unique sequences by a nearest-neighbor algorithm in which closely related sequences were merged to remove PCR and sequencing errors. CDR3 sequences were aligned to IMGT reference sequences to assign V, D and J gene segments. For a sequence to be retained, a match of at least six nucleotides to both a V gene segment and a J gene segment was required. A rearrangement was called productive if the CDR3 had no stop codons and remained in frame with V and J, and every other rearrangement was called non-productive. CDR3 was defined by IMGT convention, running from the second conserved V-encoded cysteine to the conserved J-encoded phenylalanine. Sequences without an unambiguous match to a single V gene segment were excluded from the earlier analysis of 450 to 750 of the donors. An earlier analysis of 550 to 650 of the donors classified V segments as functional when productive rearrangements were above 56.7% and as segregating when the standard deviation between donors was above 5%. A statistical classification framework was built for diagnosing cytomegalovirus status from the catalog of TCR beta chain sequences. In a later analysis, V and J genes were assigned by comparing TCR nucleotide sequences against IMGT/GENE-DB human TR gene sequences. A later analysis assigned CDR3 sequences and most-parsimonious VDJ recombination scenarios with the TCRdist pipeline. In a later analysis, each TCR beta chain was defined by its CDR3 amino acid sequence together with its V-gene family, and reads without a unique V-gene family were excluded. As a way to deal with suspected cross-contamination and a sequencing artifact, a later analysis dropped under 600 nucleotide sequences that were highly shared and had low generation probability. In a later analysis, a clonal expansion index was calculated for each public chain from normalized within-repertoire ranks of inferred template counts. In a later analysis, generation probabilities were computed with a VDJ recombination model fitted to out-of-frame rearrangements, and the resulting probabilities were checked against IGoR. In a later analysis, TCR-TCR, TCR-HLA and TCR-CMV co-occurrence was scored with hypergeometric tests, and a repertoire-size bias correction was applied to TCR pairs. False discovery rates were estimated in a later analysis by permuting HLA or CMV assignments 20 times. In a later analysis, co-occurring TCRs were grouped using DBSCAN, and TCRdist sequence similarity was added for clustering within HLA-allele-positive subsets. For co-occurrence clustering, repertoires with fewer than 30,000 or more than 120,000 public chains were excluded, along with five repertoires with anomalous nucleotide sharing. The table comes from immuneACCESS by way of TCRdb, which keeps in-frame sequences with V and J called. Part of the clones is missing from these tables; in studies checked, under half for an unresolved V gene and the rest for unknown reasons. The V and J calls and clone size are taken from that table; D and trimming were inferred from the DNA. The table for this sample lists about 160,000 clones; about four fifths of them were counted only once. 7% of the sample rests with the top ten.

On this clone: Its cognate antigen has yet to be identified. No qualities accompany the bases; no much larger clone lies one base away.

This receptor was obtained from a woman aged 25 to 39 in good health and CMV-seropositive. Sequences were obtained from PBMCs. The chain is encoded by TRBV2 joined to TRBJ2-7; no confident D gene assignment can be made. The CDR3 here reads CATTTQVDEQYF. The DNA sequence is TGTGCCACCACGACCCAGGTTGACGAGCAGTACTTC.